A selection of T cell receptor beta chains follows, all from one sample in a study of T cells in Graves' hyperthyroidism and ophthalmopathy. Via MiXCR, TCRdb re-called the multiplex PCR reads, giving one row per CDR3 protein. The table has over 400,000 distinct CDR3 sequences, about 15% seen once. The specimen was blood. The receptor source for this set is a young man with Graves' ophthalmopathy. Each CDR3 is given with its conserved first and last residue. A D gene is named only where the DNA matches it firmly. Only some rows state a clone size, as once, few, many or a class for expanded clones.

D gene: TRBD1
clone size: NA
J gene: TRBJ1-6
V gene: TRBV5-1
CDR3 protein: CASSLGQELNSPLHF
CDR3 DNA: TGCGCCAGCAGCCTGGGACAGGAGCTTAATTCACCCCTCCACTTT

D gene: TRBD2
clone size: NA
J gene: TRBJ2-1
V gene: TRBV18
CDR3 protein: CASSPPGLAGTYNEQFF
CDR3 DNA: TGTGCCAGCTCACCACCCGGACTAGCGGGTACCTACAATGAGCAGTTCTTC

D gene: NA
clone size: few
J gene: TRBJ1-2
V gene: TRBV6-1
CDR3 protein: CASSDGPDLEGYTF
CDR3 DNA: TGTGCCAGCAGCGACGGACCGGACTTGGAAGGCTACACCTTC

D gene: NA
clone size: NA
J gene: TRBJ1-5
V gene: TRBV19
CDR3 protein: CASSIPRPSNQPQHF
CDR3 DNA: TGTGCCAGTAGTATACCTAGGCCGAGCAATCAGCCCCAGCATTTT

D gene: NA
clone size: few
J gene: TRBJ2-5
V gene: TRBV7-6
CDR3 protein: CASSLGQGPGYF
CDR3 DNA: TGTGCCAGCAGCTTGGGGCAGGGGCCCGGTTACTTC

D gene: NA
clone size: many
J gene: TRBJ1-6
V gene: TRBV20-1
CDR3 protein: CSAKDLGESSYNSPLHF
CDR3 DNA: TGCAGTGCTAAAGATTTAGGCGAGAGCTCCTATAATTCACCCCTCCACTTT

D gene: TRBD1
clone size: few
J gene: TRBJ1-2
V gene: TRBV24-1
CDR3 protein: CATSDPAGTGDYGYTF
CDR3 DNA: TGTGCCACCAGTGATCCGGCGGGGACAGGGGACTATGGCTACACCTTC

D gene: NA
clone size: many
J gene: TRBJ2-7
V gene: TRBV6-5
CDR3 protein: CASSYSSPTAYEQYF
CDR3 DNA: TGTGCCAGCAGTTACTCATCACCGACTGCCTACGAGCAGTACTTC

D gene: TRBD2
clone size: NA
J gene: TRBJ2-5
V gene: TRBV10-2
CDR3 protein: CASSDPAGGQGTQYF
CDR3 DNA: TGCGCCAGCAGTGATCCGGCGGGAGGGCAAGGGACCCAGTACTTC

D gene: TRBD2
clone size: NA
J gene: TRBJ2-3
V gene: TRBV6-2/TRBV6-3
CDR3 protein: CASSTPLGALAGSTDTQYF
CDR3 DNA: TGTGCCAGCAGCACGCCCCTGGGGGCACTAGCGGGAAGCACAGATACGCAGTATTTT

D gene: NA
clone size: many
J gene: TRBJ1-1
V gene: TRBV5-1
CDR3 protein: CASRNSQGNANTEAFF
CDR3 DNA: TGCGCCAGCAGAAATTCCCAGGGGAACGCGAACACTGAAGCTTTCTTT

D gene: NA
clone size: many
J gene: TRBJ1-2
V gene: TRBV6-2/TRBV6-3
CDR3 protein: CASSEALQLRGYTF
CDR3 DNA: TGTGCCAGCAGCGAAGCCCTACAGTTGCGGGGCTACACCTTC

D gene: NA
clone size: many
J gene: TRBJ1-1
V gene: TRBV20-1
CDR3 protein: CSAREQLNTEAFF
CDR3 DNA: TGCAGTGCTAGAGAGCAGTTGAACACTGAAGCTTTCTTT

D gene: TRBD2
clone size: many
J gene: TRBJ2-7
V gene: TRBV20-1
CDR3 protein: CSAQGTSGTYEQYF
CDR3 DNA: TGCAGTGCTCAAGGGACTAGCGGAACCTACGAGCAGTACTTC

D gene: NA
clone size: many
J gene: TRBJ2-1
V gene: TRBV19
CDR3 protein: CASSARGLGYNEQFF
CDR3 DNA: TGTGCCAGTAGTGCCAGGGGATTGGGATACAATGAGCAGTTCTTC

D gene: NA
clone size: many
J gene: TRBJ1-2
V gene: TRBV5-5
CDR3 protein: CASSLVGGSGYTF
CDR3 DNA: TGTGCCAGCAGCTTGGTAGGAGGGAGCGGCTACACCTTC